The clone carrying this TCR beta chain was counted a few times. The CDR3 totals 15 residues. These data come from a study of tumor-infiltrating lymphocytes in oesophageal squamous cell carcinoma. TCRdb called the PCR reads again in MiXCR, with one record for every CDR3 protein. The table has 16,000 or so distinct CDR3 sequences, roughly 55% seen once; the top ten hold over 15%. What was sequenced was esophageal tumor tissue. The chain has TRBV12-3 or TRBV12-4 and TRBJ2-4, with 9 bases that match TRBD2. With the DNA end fitting TRBJ2-1 better, the J assignment may be wrong. The source of this sequence is a male donor with esophageal squamous cell carcinoma. The CDR3 DNA reads TGTGCCAGCATTCTAAGGCGGGGGGGCGTCGATGAGCAGTTCTTC. Protein product: CASILRRGGVDEQFF.